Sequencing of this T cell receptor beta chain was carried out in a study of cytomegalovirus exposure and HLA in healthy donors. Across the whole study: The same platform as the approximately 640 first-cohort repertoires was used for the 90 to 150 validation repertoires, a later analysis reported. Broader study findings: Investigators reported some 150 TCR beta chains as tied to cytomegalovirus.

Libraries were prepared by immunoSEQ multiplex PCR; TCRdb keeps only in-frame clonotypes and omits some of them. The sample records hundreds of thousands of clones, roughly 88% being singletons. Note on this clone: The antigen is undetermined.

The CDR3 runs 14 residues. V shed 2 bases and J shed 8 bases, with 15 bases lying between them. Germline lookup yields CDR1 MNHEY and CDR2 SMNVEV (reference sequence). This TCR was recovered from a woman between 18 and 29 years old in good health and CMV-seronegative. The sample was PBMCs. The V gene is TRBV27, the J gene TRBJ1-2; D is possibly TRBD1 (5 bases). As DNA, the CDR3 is TGTGCCAGCAGTTTAACCCCCCAGGGCCGGGGCTACACCTTC. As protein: CASSLTPQGRGYTF.